A single sample is the source of the 26 T cell receptor beta chains below, sequenced in a study of radiotherapy plus CTLA-4 blockade in lung cancer. Sequenced by immunoSEQ multiplex PCR; TCRdb stores in-frame clones only, minus some. The data show around 99,000 clones, almost 90% seen once. The sample in question was peripheral blood, obtained from a patient treated with radiotherapy plus ipilimumab. These receptor sequences come from a human donor with non-small cell lung cancer that progressed on radiotherapy plus ipilimumab.

This chain joins TRBV19 and TRBJ2-7; 7 nucleotides agree with TRBD1. Trimming took 2 bases from V and 3 from J; bases not matched to a gene: 1. This CDR3 comprises 13 residues. From germline, CDR1 is LNHDA and CDR2 SQIVND (reference sequence). The CDR3 loop reads CASSIRQGYEQYF. The CDR3 DNA follows: TGTGCCAGTAGTATAAGACAGGGCTACGAGCAGTACTTC. Based on the CDR3 plus reference TRBV19 and TRBJ2-7, the full variable domain is DGGITQSPKYLFRKEGQNVTLSCEQNLNHDAMYWYRQDPGQGLRLIYYSQIVNDFQKGDIAEGYSVSREKKESFPLTVTSAQKNPTAFYLCASSIRQGYEQYFGPGTRLTVT.

V and J are TRBV10-2 and TRBJ2-7, with unresolved D. The CDR3 sequence is 17 residues long. The V gene's germline CDR1 is WSHSY and CDR2 SAAADI. The V and J ends lost 0 bases and 3 bases respectively, with 18 bases between them. CDR3 bases: TGCGCCAGCAGTGAGTCGCGTTCGGACCGAGTATTCTACGAGCAGTACTTC. Amino acids: CASSESRSDRVFYEQYF.

The V gene is TRBV2, the J gene TRBJ2-7; the match to TRBD1 covers 7 bases. V lost 7 bases and J lost 0; bases outside the gene matches: 6. The CDR3 is made up of 14 amino acids. Germline-derived CDR1 and CDR2 are SNHLY and FYNNEI. CDR3 residues: CASKYGQASYEQYF. The DNA of the CDR3 is TGTGCCAGCAAATATGGACAGGCCTCCTACGAGCAGTACTTC.

The rearrangement uses TRBV29-1 and TRBJ2-2; the match to TRBD1 covers 9 bases. This CDR3 comprises 14 residues. Germline assignment: CDR1 SQVTM and CDR2 ANQGSEA. Trimming at V came to 6 bases and at J to 4 bases, leaving 6 bases not matched to a gene. The CDR3 sequence is CSVGGQGGTGELFF. The CDR3 nucleotides are TGCAGCGTGGGGGGACAGGGAGGCACCGGGGAGCTGTTTTTT.

J is TRBJ2-3 and V is TRBV15; D call uncertain. CDR1 is LNHNV and CDR2 is YYDKDF in the germline V gene (reference sequence). V was trimmed by 4 bases and J by 0 bases, leaving 2 bases between them. The CDR3 length is 12 residues. This chain's CDR3 is CATSKSTDTQYF. CDR3 sequence (DNA): TGTGCCACCAGCAAAAGCACAGATACGCAGTATTTT.

The rearrangement links TRBV5-1 to TRBJ2-3; D unresolved. This CDR3 has 12 amino acids. Looked up from germline, CDR1 is SGHRS and CDR2 is YFSETQ. V shed 4 bases and J shed 5 bases, with 8 bases lying between them. The CDR3 loop reads CASSQTQDTQYF. The CDR3 DNA reads as TGCGCCAGCAGCCAAACTCAAGATACGCAGTATTTT.

V usage is TRBV27 and J usage is TRBJ2-5; D ambiguous. Germline CDR1 MNHEY, CDR2 SMNVEV (reference sequence). This CDR3 region has 15 residues. V was trimmed by 3 bases and J by 2 bases, leaving 13 bases between them. CDR3 DNA sequence: TGTGCCAGCAGTTTGGACGCCTCCTTTCAAGAGACCCAGTACTTC. It encodes CASSLDASFQETQYF.

This chain joins TRBV20-1 and TRBJ1-2; D not certain. Per germline, CDR1 DFQATT and CDR2 SNEGSKA (reference sequence). There are 11 residues in the CDR3. Trimming removed 6 bases at V and 7 bases at J, with 12 bases between. The CDR3 nucleotides are TGCAGTGCCAGGCCCCTCCGTGGCTACACCTTC. Encoded protein: CSARPLRGYTF.

The chain uses TRBV7-2 and TRBJ2-1, with D perhaps matching TRBD2 (6 bases). This CDR3 has 14 residues. Trimming took 4 bases from V and 4 from J, leaving 11 bases between them. Germline CDR1 reads SGHTA; CDR2 reads FQGNSA. CDR3 sequence (DNA): TGTGCCAGCAGCTCCCAGACTAGTTACAATGAGCAGTTCTTC. Encoded protein: CASSSQTSYNEQFF. The full variable domain, its missing parts supplied by reference TRBV7-2 and TRBJ2-1, is GAGVSQSPSNKVTEKGKDVELRCDPISGHTALYWYRQSLGQGLEFLIYFQGNSAPDKSGLPSDRFSAERTGGSVSTLTIQRTQQEDSAVYLCASSSQTSYNEQFFGPGTRLTVL.

The chain recombines TRBV7-9 with TRBJ1-3, with D unclear. The CDR3 runs to 14 residues. Trimming left V 8 bases short and J 3 bases short, with 14 bases between. Looked up from germline, CDR1 is SEHNR and CDR2 is FQNEAQ (reference sequence). The CDR3 loop reads CASSRPRDGNTIYF. The CDR3 DNA follows: TGTGCCAGCTCTAGGCCGAGGGATGGAAACACCATATATTTT.

The CDR3 protein is CASSIRGLSEQYF. In DNA form, the CDR3 reads TGTGCCAGTAGTATCAGGGGTCTCTCCGAGCAGTACTTC. J is TRBJ2-7 and V is TRBV19; D possibly corresponds to TRBD1 (6 bases). Germline CDR1 LNHDA, CDR2 SQIVND (reference sequence). Trimming removed 3 bases at V and 6 bases at J, with 12 bases between. The CDR3 loop spans 13 amino acids.

The V gene is TRBV7-3, the J gene TRBJ2-1; D tentatively fits TRBD1 or TRBD2 (6 bases each). Germline CDR1 SGHTA, CDR2 FQGTGA. The CDR3 length is 17 residues. V was trimmed by 3 bases and J by 8 bases, leaving 23 bases between them. CDR3 sequence (DNA): TGTGCCAGCAGCTTCCTGGGGGGCGGAAGCCTCGTCGATGAGCAGTTCTTC. It is translated as CASSFLGGGSLVDEQFF.

CDR3 bases: TGCGCCAGCAGTGAGTCTTGGCTAGGTGAGCAGTTCTTC. Encoded protein: CASSESWLGEQFF. The rearrangement joins TRBV10-1 to TRBJ2-1; D remains unclear. V shed 0 bases and J shed 9 bases, with 9 bases lying between them. The CDR3 consists of 13 residues. Germline CDR1 is WNHNN and CDR2 is SYGVQD (reference sequence).

The rearrangement joins TRBV19 to TRBJ1-2; the D gene is possibly TRBD1 (5 bases). V shed 5 bases and J shed 6 bases, with 16 bases lying between them. The CDR3 is made up of 14 amino acids. The V gene's germline CDR1 is LNHDA and CDR2 SQIVND (reference sequence). The CDR3 DNA follows: TGTGCCAGTAGTCGGGGGAGCCAAATTAATGGCTACACCTTC. Translating it yields CASSRGSQINGYTF. Drawing the rest from reference TRBV19 and TRBJ1-2, the complete variable domain is DGGITQSPKYLFRKEGQNVTLSCEQNLNHDAMYWYRQDPGQGLRLIYYSQIVNDFQKGDIAEGYSVSREKKESFPLTVTSAQKNPTAFYLCASSRGSQINGYTFGSGTRLTVV.

CDR3: CASSYLVSYEQYF. CDR3 DNA: TGTGCCAGCAGTTACTTAGTTTCCTACGAGCAGTACTTC. V gene TRBV6-6 combines with J gene TRBJ2-7; D not resolved. Trimming removed 1 base at V and 1 base at J, with 5 bases between. Per germline, CDR1 MNHNY and CDR2 SVGAGI (reference sequence). There are 13 residues in the CDR3.

The chain couples TRBV5-1 to TRBJ1-1, with D uncertain. Trimming took 2 bases from V and 5 from J, leaving 10 bases between them. This CDR3 has 13 amino acids. CDR1 SGHRS and CDR2 YFSETQ come from the germline V gene. CDR3: CASSFQGETEAFF. For the CDR3, the DNA is TGCGCCAGCAGCTTTCAAGGAGAGACTGAAGCTTTCTTT.

This rearrangement joins TRBV4-1 to TRBJ2-3; D unclear. Germline CDR1 and CDR2: MGHRA and YSYEKL. The CDR3 totals 12 residues. V was trimmed by 4 bases and J by 6 bases, leaving 8 bases between them. For the CDR3, the DNA is TGCGCCAGCAGCCCGCAAGGGGATACGCAGTATTTT. As protein: CASSPQGDTQYF.

This chain uses TRBV4-1 with TRBJ2-3, with a weak D call TRBD2 (6 bases). The germline V gene encodes CDR1 MGHRA and CDR2 YSYEKL. This CDR3 spans 16 amino acids. V lost 0 bases and J 1 base, leaving 11 bases between the germline ends. DNA for the CDR3: TGCGCCAGCAGCCAAGAGGAGGGGAAGGGCACAGATACGCAGTATTTT. Protein product: CASSQEEGKGTDTQYF.

This chain connects TRBV19 to TRBJ1-5; D is possibly TRBD1 (5 bases). The CDR3 is 17 amino acids. With 3 bases removed from V and 0 bases from J, the gap between germline ends came to 15 bases. Germline loops: CDR1 LNHDA, CDR2 SQIVND (reference sequence). The CDR3 nucleotides are TGTGCCAGTAGTATTCCTCTTGGGGGTGGTAGCAATCAGCCCCAGCATTTT. Amino acids: CASSIPLGGGSNQPQHF. The entire variable domain, with the rest obtained from reference TRBV19 and TRBJ1-5, is as follows: DGGITQSPKYLFRKEGQNVTLSCEQNLNHDAMYWYRQDPGQGLRLIYYSQIVNDFQKGDIAEGYSVSREKKESFPLTVTSAQKNPTAFYLCASSIPLGGGSNQPQHFGDGTRLSIL.

This chain links TRBV10-1 with TRBJ1-3, with TRBD1 as a possible D gene (6 bases). This CDR3 contains 17 residues. Between the trimmed V and J ends, which lost 6 bases and 1 base, there was a span of 19 bases. Germline V gene lookup returns CDR1 WNHNN and CDR2 SYGVQD (reference sequence). The chain's CDR3 is CASRPGTGTRSGNTIYF. CDR3 bases: TGCGCCAGCAGGCCCGGCACGGGGACAAGGTCTGGAAACACCATATATTTT.

This clone has more than one count but fewer than ten. The rearrangement links TRBV25-1 to TRBJ1-2; 10 nucleotides line up with TRBD1. This CDR3 has 16 amino acids. Germline V lookup: CDR1 MGHDK, CDR2 SYGVNS. With 6 bases clipped from V and 0 bases from J, the junction kept 7 bases outside the gene matches. The CDR3 is CASRQTGTGANYGYTF. The CDR3 DNA follows: TGTGCCAGCAGACAAACCGGGACAGGGGCTAACTATGGCTACACCTTC.

This rearrangement joins TRBV5-1 to TRBJ2-1; weak D call: TRBD1 (6 bases). V lost 4 bases and J lost 2, with 16 bases in between. The CDR3 is 16 residues long. The germline V gene has CDR1 SGHRS and CDR2 YFSETQ. The DNA for the CDR3 is TGCGCCAGCAGCCCCCGGACAGAAGGAACCTACAATGAGCAGTTCTTC. Translated, it gives CASSPRTEGTYNEQFF.

V gene TRBV5-1 combines with J gene TRBJ1-5; D unclear. This CDR3 region has 18 residues. Germline V CDR1 and CDR2: SGHRS, YFSETQ. With 0 bases removed from V and 4 bases from J, the gap between germline ends came to 20 bases. CDR3 DNA sequence: TGCGCCAGCAGCTTGGGGCCCGTCGGGTCCCCTCAAAATCAGCCCCAGCATTTT. Translated, it gives CASSLGPVGSPQNQPQHF.

CDR3 coding DNA: TGTGCCAGCAGTTCTGCCAAGAGCGGACAGAATGAAGCTTTCTTT. This gives the protein CASSSAKSGQNEAFF. The rearrangement uses TRBV6-6 and TRBJ1-1; D possibly corresponds to TRBD1 (6 bases). The CDR3 has 15 residues. V dropped 4 bases and J dropped 7 bases, with 19 bases sitting between them. Germline V gene sequence: CDR1 MNHNY, CDR2 SVGAGI (reference sequence).

This clone appeared a few times. The rearrangement uses TRBV6-6 and TRBJ2-3, with 7 bases lining up with TRBD2. The CDR3 totals 14 residues. Germline V gene data show CDR1 as MNHNY and CDR2 as SVGAGI (reference sequence). V gave up 5 bases and J gave up 2 bases; unmatched junction bases: 4. The CDR3 sequence: CASSHLAVTDTQYF. The CDR3 nucleotides are TGTGCCAGCAGTCATCTAGCGGTCACAGATACGCAGTATTTT.

This clone has only one observation. The chain links TRBV30 to TRBJ1-5; D unclear. CDR1 GTSNPN and CDR2 SVGIG come from the germline V gene (reference sequence). This CDR3 is 13 amino acids long. The V gene lost 2 bases and the J gene lost 4 bases, with 9 bases spanning the gap. The CDR3 nucleotides are TGTGCCTGGAGTCGTCAAAGTAATCAGCCCCAGCATTTT. This sequence encodes CAWSRQSNQPQHF.